The clone carrying this T cell receptor beta chain has ten or more counts. What it binds is not known. The sample is drawn from a study of Graves' ophthalmopathy and Graves' hyperthyroidism. Whole-study context: Peripheral blood (taken before any treatment) was collected at initial diagnosis. Whole-study results and caveats: The study's model predicted ophthalmopathy progression at 70.59% sensitivity and about 72% specificity. Sensitivity reached over 85% and specificity roughly 82% for a 13-signature model separating ophthalmopathy from stable hyperthyroidism. Clonotypes were expanded in thyroid at above 0.001 frequency, and most also appeared in blood.

CDR3 length equals 15 residues. The germline V gene encodes CDR1 SGHTA and CDR2 FQGNSA. The ends were cut back, 1 base at V and 1 base at J, with 10 bases in the middle. Transcripts of RNA were the source for amplifying TCR beta CDR3 regions. The authors performed first-round RT-PCR with HTBI primers and then a second-round multiplex PCR. TCRdb fed the multiplex PCR reads into MiXCR, producing one record per CDR3 protein. The sample holds fewer than 600,000 distinct CDR3 sequences; approximately 15% are singletons and the top ten take approximately 9.8%. Sequenced input: blood. The chain uses TRBV7-2 and TRBJ1-1; no reliable D call. The receptor's source is a woman aged 30 to 39 with Graves' ophthalmopathy. CDR3: CASSLVVNSNTEAFF. For the CDR3, the DNA is TGTGCCAGCAGCTTAGTAGTCAACTCGAACACTGAAGCTTTCTTT.